This T cell receptor beta chain was recovered during a study of blood T cell repertoires in COVID-19. For the study at large: Samples of COVID-19 (acute and convalescent) were obtained from the United States, Italy and Spain.

Assay used: immunoSEQ multiplex PCR; TCRdb lists only in-frame clones, some missing. The sample records tens of thousands of clones, about 86% being singletons. Material: peripheral blood. The sequence came from a woman in her sixties or seventies with acute or convalescent COVID-19.

This CDR3 is CASSSRQTPANYGYTF. CDR3 in DNA: TGTGCCAGCAGCTCCAGACAGACTCCTGCTAACTATGGCTACACCTTC. The chain is built from TRBV13 and TRBJ1-2, with a possible D match to TRBD1 (5 bases). Trimming cost V 4 bases and J 0 bases, with 15 bases left between them. The germline CDR1 and CDR2 sequences are PRHDT and FYEKMQ (reference sequence). This CDR3 has 16 residues.